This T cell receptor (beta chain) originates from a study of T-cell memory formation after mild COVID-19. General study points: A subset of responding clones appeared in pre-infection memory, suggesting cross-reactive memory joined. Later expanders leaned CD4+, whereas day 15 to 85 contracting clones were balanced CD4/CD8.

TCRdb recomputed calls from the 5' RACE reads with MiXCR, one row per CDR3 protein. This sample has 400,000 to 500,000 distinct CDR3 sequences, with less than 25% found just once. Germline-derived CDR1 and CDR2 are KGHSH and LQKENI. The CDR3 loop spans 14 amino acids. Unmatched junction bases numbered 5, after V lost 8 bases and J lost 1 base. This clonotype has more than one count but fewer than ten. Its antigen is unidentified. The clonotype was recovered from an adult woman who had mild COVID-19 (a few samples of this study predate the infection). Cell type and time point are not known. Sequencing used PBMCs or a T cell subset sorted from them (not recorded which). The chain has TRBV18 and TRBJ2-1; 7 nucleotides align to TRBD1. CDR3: CASRQGGSYNEQFF. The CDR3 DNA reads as TGTGCCAGCCGACAGGGTGGGTCCTACAATGAGCAGTTCTTC.